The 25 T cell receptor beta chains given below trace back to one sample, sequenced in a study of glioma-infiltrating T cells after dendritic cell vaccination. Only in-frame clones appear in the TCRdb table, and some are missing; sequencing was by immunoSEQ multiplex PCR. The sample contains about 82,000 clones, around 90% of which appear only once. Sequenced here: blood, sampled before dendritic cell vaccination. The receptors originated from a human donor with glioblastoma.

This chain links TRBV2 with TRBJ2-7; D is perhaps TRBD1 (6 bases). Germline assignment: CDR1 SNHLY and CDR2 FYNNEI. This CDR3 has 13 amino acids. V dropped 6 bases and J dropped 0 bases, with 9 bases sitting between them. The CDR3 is CASRGDTSYEQYF. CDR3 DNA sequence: TGTGCCAGCAGGGGGGACACCTCCTACGAGCAGTACTTC.

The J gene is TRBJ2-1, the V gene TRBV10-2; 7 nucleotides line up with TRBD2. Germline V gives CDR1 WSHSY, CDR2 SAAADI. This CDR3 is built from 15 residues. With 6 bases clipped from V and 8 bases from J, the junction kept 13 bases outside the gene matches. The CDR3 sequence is CASSTPTSPRDEQFF. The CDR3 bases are TGCGCCAGCAGCACCCCGACTAGCCCGCGCGATGAGCAGTTCTTC.

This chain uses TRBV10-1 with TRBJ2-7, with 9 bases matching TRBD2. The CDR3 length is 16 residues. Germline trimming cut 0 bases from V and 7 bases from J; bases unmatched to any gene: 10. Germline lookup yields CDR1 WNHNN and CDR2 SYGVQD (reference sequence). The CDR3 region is CASSESRASGEKEQYF. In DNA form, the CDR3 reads TGCGCCAGCAGTGAGTCAAGGGCTAGCGGGGAGAAAGAGCAGTACTTC.

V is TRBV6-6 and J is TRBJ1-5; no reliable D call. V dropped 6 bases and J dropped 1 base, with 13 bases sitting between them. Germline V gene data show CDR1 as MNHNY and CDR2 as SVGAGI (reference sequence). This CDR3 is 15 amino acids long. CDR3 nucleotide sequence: TGTGCCAGCAGGGTAGGGAGTGGGAGCAATCAGCCCCAGCATTTT. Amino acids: CASRVGSGSNQPQHF.

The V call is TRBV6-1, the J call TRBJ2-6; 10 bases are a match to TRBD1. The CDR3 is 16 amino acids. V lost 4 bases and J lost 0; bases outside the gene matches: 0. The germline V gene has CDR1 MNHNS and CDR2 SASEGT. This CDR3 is CASSGTGGSGANVLTF. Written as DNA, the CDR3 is TGTGCCAGCAGTGGGACAGGGGGCTCTGGGGCCAACGTCCTGACTTTC.

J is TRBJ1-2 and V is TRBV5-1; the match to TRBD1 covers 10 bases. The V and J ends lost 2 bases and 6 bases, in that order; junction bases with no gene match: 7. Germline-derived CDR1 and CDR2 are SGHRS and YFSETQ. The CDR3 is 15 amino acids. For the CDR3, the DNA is TGCGCCAGCAGCTTCCGGGGACAGGGGAGTGATGGCTACACCTTC. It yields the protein CASSFRGQGSDGYTF.

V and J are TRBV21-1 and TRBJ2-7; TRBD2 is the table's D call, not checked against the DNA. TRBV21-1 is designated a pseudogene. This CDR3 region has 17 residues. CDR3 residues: CASSKDSRGERVYEQYF. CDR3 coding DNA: TGTGCCAGCAGCAAAGATAGCCGGGGGGAGAGAGTGTACGAGCAGTACTTC.

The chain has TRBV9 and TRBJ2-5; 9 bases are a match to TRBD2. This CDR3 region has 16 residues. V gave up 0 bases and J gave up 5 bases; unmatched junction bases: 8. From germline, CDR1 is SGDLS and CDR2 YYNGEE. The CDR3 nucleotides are TGTGCCAGCAGCGTAGGTGGCGGGAGGGCCCGTGAGACCCAGTACTTC. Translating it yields CASSVGGGRARETQYF.

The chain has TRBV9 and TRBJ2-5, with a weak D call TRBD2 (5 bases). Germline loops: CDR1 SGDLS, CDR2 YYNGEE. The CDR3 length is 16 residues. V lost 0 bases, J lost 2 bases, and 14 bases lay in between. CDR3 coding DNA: TGTGCCAGCAGCGTAGGGGGAGACACAAGACAAGAGACCCAGTACTTC. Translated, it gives CASSVGGDTRQETQYF.

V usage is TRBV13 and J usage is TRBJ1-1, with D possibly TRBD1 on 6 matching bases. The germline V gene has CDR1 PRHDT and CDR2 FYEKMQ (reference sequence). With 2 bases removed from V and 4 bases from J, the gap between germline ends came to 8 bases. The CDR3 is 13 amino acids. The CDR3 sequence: CASSLIRGTEAFF. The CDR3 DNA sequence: TGTGCCAGCAGCTTAATCAGGGGCACTGAAGCTTTCTTT.

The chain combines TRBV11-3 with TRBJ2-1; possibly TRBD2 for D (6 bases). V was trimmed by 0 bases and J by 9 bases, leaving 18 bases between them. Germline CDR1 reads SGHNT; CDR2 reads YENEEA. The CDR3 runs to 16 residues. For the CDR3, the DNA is TGTGCCAGCAGCTTAGATCAGCACAGAGGGAGGAGTGAGCAGTTCTTC. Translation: CASSLDQHRGRSEQFF.

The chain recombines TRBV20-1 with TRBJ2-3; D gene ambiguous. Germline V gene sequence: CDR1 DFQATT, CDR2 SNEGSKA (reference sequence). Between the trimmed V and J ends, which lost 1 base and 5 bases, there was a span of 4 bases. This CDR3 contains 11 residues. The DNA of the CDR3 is TGCAGTGCTAGAGCGGTAGATACGCAGTATTTT. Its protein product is CSARAVDTQYF.

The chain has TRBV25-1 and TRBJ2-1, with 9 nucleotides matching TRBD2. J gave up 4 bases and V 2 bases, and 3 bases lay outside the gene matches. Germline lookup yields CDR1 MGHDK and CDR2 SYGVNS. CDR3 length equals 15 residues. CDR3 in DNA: TGTGCCAGCAGTGAAGCGGGAGGGGTATACAATGAGCAGTTCTTC. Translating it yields CASSEAGGVYNEQFF.

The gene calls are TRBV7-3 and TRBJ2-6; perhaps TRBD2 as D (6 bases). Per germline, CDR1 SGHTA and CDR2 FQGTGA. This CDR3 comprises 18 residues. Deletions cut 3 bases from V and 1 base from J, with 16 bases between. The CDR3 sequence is CASSLGEEGLSGANVLTF. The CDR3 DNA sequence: TGTGCCAGCAGCTTGGGGGAGGAGGGGCTATCTGGGGCCAACGTCCTGACTTTC.

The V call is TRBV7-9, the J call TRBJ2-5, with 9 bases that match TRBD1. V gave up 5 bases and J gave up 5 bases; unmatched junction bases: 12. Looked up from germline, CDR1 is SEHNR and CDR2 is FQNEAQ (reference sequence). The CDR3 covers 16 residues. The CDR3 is CASSPTYRGRGETQYF. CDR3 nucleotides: TGTGCCAGCAGCCCAACGTACAGGGGGCGCGGGGAGACCCAGTACTTC.

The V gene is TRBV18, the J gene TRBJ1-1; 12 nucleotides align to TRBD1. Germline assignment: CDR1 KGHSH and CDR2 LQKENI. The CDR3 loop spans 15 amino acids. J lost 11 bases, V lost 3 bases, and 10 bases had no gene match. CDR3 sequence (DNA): TGTGCCAGCTCACCCCCCGGGACAGGGGGCTGGTGGGCTTTCTTT. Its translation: CASSPPGTGGWWAFF. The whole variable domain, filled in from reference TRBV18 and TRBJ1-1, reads NAGVMQNPRHLVRRRGQEARLRCSPMKGHSHVYWYRQLPEEGLKFMVYLQKENIIDESGMPKERFSAEFPKEGPSILRIQQVVRGDSAAYFCASSPPGTGGWWAFFGQGTRLTVV.

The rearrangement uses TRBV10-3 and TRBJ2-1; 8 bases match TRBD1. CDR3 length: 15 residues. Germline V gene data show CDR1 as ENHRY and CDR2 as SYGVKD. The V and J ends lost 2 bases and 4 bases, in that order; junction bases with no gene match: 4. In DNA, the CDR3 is TGTGCCATCAGTGAGGCAGGGGGCAGTTACAATGAGCAGTTCTTC. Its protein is CAISEAGGSYNEQFF.

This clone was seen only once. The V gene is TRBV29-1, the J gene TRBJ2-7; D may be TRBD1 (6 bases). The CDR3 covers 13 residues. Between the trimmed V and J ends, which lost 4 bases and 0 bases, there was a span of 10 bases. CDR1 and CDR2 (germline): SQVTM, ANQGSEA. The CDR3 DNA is TGCAGCGTTGTTAGGGGGAGCTCCTACGAGCAGTACTTC. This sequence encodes CSVVRGSSYEQYF.

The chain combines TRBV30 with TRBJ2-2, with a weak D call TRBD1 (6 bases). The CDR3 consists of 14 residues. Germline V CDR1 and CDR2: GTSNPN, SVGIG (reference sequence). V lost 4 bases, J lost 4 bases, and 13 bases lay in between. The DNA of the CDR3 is TGTGCCTGGAATAACAGGGTCGGCACCGGGGAGCTGTTTTTT. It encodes CAWNNRVGTGELFF.

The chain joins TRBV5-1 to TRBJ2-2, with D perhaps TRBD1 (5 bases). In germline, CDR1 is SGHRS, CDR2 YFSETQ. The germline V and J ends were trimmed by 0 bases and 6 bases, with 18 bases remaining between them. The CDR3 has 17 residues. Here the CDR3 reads CASSLGTPTLDSGELFF. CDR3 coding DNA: TGCGCCAGCAGCTTGGGGACACCGACCTTAGATTCCGGGGAGCTGTTTTTT.

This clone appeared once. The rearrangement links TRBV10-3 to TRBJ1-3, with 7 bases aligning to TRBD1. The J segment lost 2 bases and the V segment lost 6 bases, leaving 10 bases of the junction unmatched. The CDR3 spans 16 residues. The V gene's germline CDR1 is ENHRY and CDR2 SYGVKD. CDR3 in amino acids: CAISGQDQGTGNTIYF. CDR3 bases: TGTGCCATCAGCGGACAGGACCAAGGGACTGGAAACACCATATATTTT.

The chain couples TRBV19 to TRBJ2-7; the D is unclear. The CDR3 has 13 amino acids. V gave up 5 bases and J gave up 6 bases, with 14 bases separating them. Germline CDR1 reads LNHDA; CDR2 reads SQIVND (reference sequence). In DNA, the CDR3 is TGTGCCAGTAGTCTCAACTCTGGCGGCGAGCAGTACTTC. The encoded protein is CASSLNSGGEQYF.

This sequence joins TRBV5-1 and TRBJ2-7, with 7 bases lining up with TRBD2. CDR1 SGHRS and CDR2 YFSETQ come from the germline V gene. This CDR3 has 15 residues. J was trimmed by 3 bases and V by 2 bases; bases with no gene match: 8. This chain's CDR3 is CASSFEIASGYEQYF. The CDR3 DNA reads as TGCGCCAGCAGCTTTGAAATCGCTAGCGGCTACGAGCAGTACTTC.

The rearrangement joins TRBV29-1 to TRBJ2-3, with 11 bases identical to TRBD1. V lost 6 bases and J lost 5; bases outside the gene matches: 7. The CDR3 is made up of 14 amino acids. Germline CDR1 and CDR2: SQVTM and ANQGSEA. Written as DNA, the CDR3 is TGCAGCGTGGCCGGGACAGGGGGAAGAGATACGCAGTATTTT. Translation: CSVAGTGGRDTQYF.

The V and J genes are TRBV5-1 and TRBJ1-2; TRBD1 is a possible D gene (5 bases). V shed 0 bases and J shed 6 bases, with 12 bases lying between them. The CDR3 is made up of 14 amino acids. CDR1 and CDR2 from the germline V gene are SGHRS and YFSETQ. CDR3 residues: CASSLDGRVDGYTF. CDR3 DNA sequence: TGCGCCAGCAGCTTGGACGGCAGGGTAGATGGCTACACCTTC.